This entry lists 23 T cell receptor beta chains sequenced from one sample in a study of T cell responses to AZD1222 COVID-19 vaccine. Profiled with immunoSEQ multiplex PCR; TCRdb holds only in-frame clones, not every one. The data contain about 120,000 clones, about 89% of them singletons. Sequences were derived from peripheral blood, sampled 28 days after the second AZD1222 dose. All receptors come from an adult who received the AZD1222 COVID-19 vaccine.

This clone was seen a single time. The chain recombines TRBV9 with TRBJ2-3; D unclear. V dropped 1 base and J dropped 6 bases, with 3 bases sitting between them. This CDR3 region has 11 residues. Germline V gene data show CDR1 as SGDLS and CDR2 as YYNGEE. The CDR3 sequence: CASSVMDTQYF. The CDR3 DNA is TGTGCCAGCAGCGTAATGGATACGCAGTATTTT.

V usage is TRBV7-9 and J usage is TRBJ1-2; D is perhaps TRBD1 (5 bases). V was cut by 5 bases and J by 2 bases, with 15 bases left in between. This CDR3 is built from 15 residues. CDR1 and CDR2 (germline): SEHNR, FQNEAQ (reference sequence). The CDR3: CASSPQGAGNYGYTF. The CDR3 DNA reads TGTGCCAGCAGCCCCCAAGGGGCAGGAAACTATGGCTACACCTTC.

The V call is TRBV11-1, the J call TRBJ2-1, with TRBD2 matching 10 bases. The germline gives CDR1 SGHAT, CDR2 FQDESV (reference sequence). The CDR3 is 16 amino acids. Trimming removed 3 bases from V and 8 bases from J; junction bases left unmatched: 10. The CDR3 bases are TGTGCCAGCAGCTTCCGACTAGCGGGCCCGTGGGATGAGCAGTTCTTC. As protein: CASSFRLAGPWDEQFF. Drawing the rest from reference TRBV11-1 and TRBJ2-1, the complete variable domain is EAEVAQSPRYKITEKSQAVAFWCDPISGHATLYWYRQILGQGPELLVQFQDESVVDDSQLPKDRFSAERLKGVDSTLKIQPAELGDSAMYLCASSFRLAGPWDEQFFGPGTRLTVL.

This chain links TRBV10-3 with TRBJ2-5; D perhaps matches TRBD2 (6 bases). The ends were cut back, 8 bases at V and 5 bases at J, with 15 bases in the middle. This CDR3 has 13 residues. Germline CDR1 ENHRY, CDR2 SYGVKD. The CDR3 coding sequence is TGTGCCATCTCCAACGGAGGGGAGGAGACCCAGTACTTC. Its translation: CAISNGGEETQYF.

V is TRBV24-1 and J is TRBJ2-3; D perhaps matches TRBD2 (5 bases). CDR3 size: 14 residues. Trimming removed 7 bases from V and 0 bases from J, with 10 bases in between. The germline CDR1 and CDR2 sequences are KGHDR and SFDVKD. The CDR3 DNA is TGTGCCACCAGACCCAGCGGTAGCACAGATACGCAGTATTTT. This encodes CATRPSGSTDTQYF.

This clone is a singleton in its sample. The chain joins TRBV19 to TRBJ2-1; D is ambiguous. Between the trimmed V and J ends, which lost 9 bases and 2 bases, there was a span of 11 bases. Germline CDR1 and CDR2: LNHDA and SQIVND (reference sequence). This CDR3 region has 13 residues. The CDR3, as DNA: TGTGCCAGCCGACCACCGACCTACAATGAGCAGTTCTTC. Amino acids: CASRPPTYNEQFF.

The chain is built from TRBV15 and TRBJ2-1; D unresolved. Trimming shortened V by 8 bases and J by 0 bases, and 11 bases separated the two germline ends. Germline CDR1 reads LNHNV; CDR2 reads YYDKDF (reference sequence). The CDR3 totals 14 residues. The CDR3 region is CATQHESSYNEQFF. The CDR3 region has the DNA TGTGCCACCCAACACGAGAGCTCCTACAATGAGCAGTTCTTC. The variable domain in full, completed from reference TRBV15 and TRBJ2-1, reads DAMVIQNPRYQVTQFGKPVTLSCSQTLNHNVMYWYQQKSSQAPKLLFHYYDKDFNNEADTPDNFQSRRPNTSFCFLDIRSPGLGDTAMYLCATQHESSYNEQFFGPGTRLTVL.

V usage is TRBV19 and J usage is TRBJ1-2, with D possibly matching TRBD1 (5 bases). Germline V CDR1 and CDR2: LNHDA, SQIVND (reference sequence). The CDR3 consists of 14 residues. Between the trimmed V and J ends, which lost 3 bases and 10 bases, there was a span of 18 bases. CDR3 DNA sequence: TGTGCCAGTAGTATCCTCGGGACGAAAGGGGACTACACCTTC. The encoded protein is CASSILGTKGDYTF.

This chain joins TRBV29-1 and TRBJ2-6; D unresolved. V gave up 0 bases and J gave up 0 bases, with 12 bases separating them. Germline V CDR1 and CDR2: SQVTM, ANQGSEA. This CDR3 is built from 17 residues. The CDR3, as DNA: TGCAGCGTTGAAGATGCAGACACAAGCTCTGGGGCCAACGTCCTGACTTTC. Translating gives CSVEDADTSSGANVLTF.

As concerns this clone: At one end the junction does not follow the germline gene, possibly because of a read error. The chain recombines TRBV7-7 with TRBJ2-7; D call uncertain. The germline V gene has CDR1 SSHAT and CDR2 FNYEAQ (reference sequence). CDR3 size: 17 residues. This chain's CDR3 is CASSHTPLCGPDDEQYF. CDR3 coding DNA: TGTGCTAGCAGCCATACCCCCCTTTGCGGTCCTGACGACGAGCAGTACTTC. Full variable domain (rest looked up from reference TRBV7-7 and TRBJ2-7): GAGVSQSPRYKVTKRGQDVTLRCDPISSHATLYWYQQALGQGPEFLTYFNYEAQPDKSGLPSDRFSAERPEGSISTLTIQRTEQRDSAMYRCASSHTPLCGPDDEQYFGPGTRLTVT.

This chain links TRBV5-1 with TRBJ1-2; no reliable D call. Germline V gene data show CDR1 as SGHRS and CDR2 as YFSETQ. This CDR3 has 12 amino acids. Between the trimmed V and J ends, which lost 0 bases and 5 bases, there was a span of 5 bases. CDR3 amino acids: CASSLGSYGYTF. DNA for the CDR3: TGCGCCAGCAGCTTGGGGTCTTATGGCTACACCTTC.

The gene calls are TRBV6-4 and TRBJ2-2, with TRBD2 as a possible D gene (5 bases). V lost 0 bases to trimming and J lost 4 bases, with 9 bases between them. The CDR3 is 15 residues long. In germline, CDR1 is MRHNA, CDR2 SNTAGT. The CDR3 is CASSDSLGATGELFF. CDR3 nucleotides: TGTGCCAGCAGTGACTCTTTGGGAGCCACCGGGGAGCTGTTTTTT.

The V and J genes are TRBV9 and TRBJ1-6, with D unclear. The V gene lost 5 bases and the J gene lost 4 bases, with 13 bases spanning the gap. CDR1 SGDLS and CDR2 YYNGEE come from the germline V gene. The CDR3 sequence is 15 residues long. Written as DNA, the CDR3 is TGTGCCAGCAGTGAAGATCCAAGTTATAATTCACCCCTCCACTTT. Amino acids: CASSEDPSYNSPLHF.

V is TRBV3-1 (or the pseudogene TRBV3-2) and J is TRBJ1-2; D is undetermined. V lost 0 bases and J 3 bases, leaving 8 bases between the germline ends. Germline loops: CDR1 LGHDT, CDR2 YNNKEL (reference sequence). CDR3 length: 14 residues. The CDR3 region is CASSQDIAYYGYTF. The CDR3, as DNA: TGTGCCAGCAGCCAAGATATAGCCTACTATGGCTACACCTTC.

The CDR3 DNA reads TGTGCCAGCAAAGTGGGGTTCCTCAACACTGAAGCTTTCTTT. This sequence encodes CASKVGFLNTEAFF. The rearrangement links TRBV11-1 to TRBJ1-1; no clear D. Trimming took 7 bases from V and 2 from J, leaving 14 bases between them. The CDR3 length is 14 residues. Germline CDR1 and CDR2: SGHAT and FQDESV (reference sequence).

The genes are TRBV12-5 and TRBJ1-1, with D possibly matching TRBD1 (6 bases). Germline CDR1 is LGHNT and CDR2 is FRNRAP. There are 14 residues in the CDR3. V lost 3 bases and J 4 bases, leaving 12 bases between the germline ends. The CDR3 sequence: CASGFGGLRTEAFF. The CDR3 nucleotides read TGTGCTAGTGGTTTTGGGGGCTTACGCACTGAAGCTTTCTTT.

This rearrangement joins TRBV4-3 to TRBJ1-2; D may be TRBD1 (5 bases). Germline assignment: CDR1 LGHNA and CDR2 YSLEER. This CDR3 comprises 15 residues. V lost 0 bases and J lost 5, with 13 bases in between. CDR3 in amino acids: CASSQDRGDFYGYTF. CDR3 DNA: TGCGCCAGCAGCCAAGATCGGGGGGACTTTTATGGCTACACCTTC.

The V gene is TRBV19, the J gene TRBJ1-2; D perhaps matches TRBD1 (6 bases). The CDR3 extends over 16 amino acids. CDR1 LNHDA and CDR2 SQIVND come from the germline V gene (reference sequence). Trimming removed 4 bases from V and 5 bases from J, with 20 bases in between. The CDR3, as DNA: TGTGCCAGTAGTACCCCCGGGACACCGAAGCTGTATGGCTACACCTTC. Residues: CASSTPGTPKLYGYTF.

The CDR3 loop is CASSPPRTGAYEQYF. The CDR3 region has the DNA TGTGCCAGCTCACCACCGCGGACAGGGGCCTACGAGCAGTACTTC. The chain joins TRBV18 to TRBJ2-7; 9 bases line up with TRBD1. Germline V gene data show CDR1 as KGHSH and CDR2 as LQKENI. The CDR3 is 15 amino acids. Trimming cost V 0 bases and J 2 bases; bases outside gene matches: 2.

J is TRBJ2-7 and V is TRBV21-1; the table calls TRBD1, which could not be checked here. TRBV21-1 is shown as a pseudogene. This CDR3 spans 17 amino acids. Here the CDR3 reads CASSKERTGGVEYEQYF. The CDR3 DNA reads TGTGCCAGCAGCAAAGAACGGACAGGCGGAGTAGAATACGAGCAGTACTTC.

The J gene is TRBJ2-2, the V gene TRBV11-2; no clear D gene. CDR1 and CDR2 (germline): SGHAT, FQNNGV. The CDR3 has 13 amino acids. Trimming shortened V by 0 bases and J by 6 bases, and 5 bases separated the two germline ends. The CDR3 reads CASSLDGAGELFF. The CDR3 nucleotides are TGTGCCAGCAGCTTAGACGGCGCCGGGGAGCTGTTTTTT.

V is TRBV29-1 and J is TRBJ2-7; TRBD1 agrees at 10 bases. This CDR3 region has 14 residues. The J segment lost 2 bases and the V segment lost 5 bases, leaving 6 bases of the junction unmatched. Germline CDR1 reads SQVTM; CDR2 reads ANQGSEA. The CDR3 DNA reads as TGCAGCGTTCGTACCGGGACAGGGGCCTACGAGCAGTACTTC. This codes for CSVRTGTGAYEQYF.

The chain links TRBV4-3 to TRBJ1-5; D ambiguous. The length of the CDR3 is 14 residues. Between the trimmed V and J ends, which lost 4 bases and 6 bases, there was a span of 13 bases. From germline, CDR1 is LGHNA and CDR2 YSLEER. The CDR3 here is CASSRDRTGQPQHF. As DNA, the CDR3 is TGCGCCAGCAGCCGAGACCGGACGGGTCAGCCCCAGCATTTT.